The clone carrying this T cell receptor (beta chain) occurred once. Its antigen is undetermined. The source of the sample is a study of vaccination effects on CD4 cells after COVID-19. Before any sequencing was done, the ViraFEST assay used viral peptide pools to expand antigen-specific CD4+ T cells. Upon completion of around eleven days in culture, CD4+ T cells were isolated. Participants were vaccinated with two doses of either the BNT162b2 or mRNA-1273 vaccine. The method was immunoSEQ multiplex PCR; TCRdb's version includes in-frame clones alone and lacks a portion of them. The table has 30,000 to 40,000 clones, around four fifths seen once; the top ten hold under 2%. Germline CDR1 is SGHAT and CDR2 is FQNNGV. This CDR3 comprises 14 residues. Trimming removed 5 bases at V and 6 bases at J, with 16 bases between.

This receptor was identified in a human donor who received a COVID-19 vaccine. Some clones in this sample may be carry-over from other donors' samples. This material consisted of CD4+ T cells from PBMCs cultured with HCoV-NL63 spike peptides, taken after COVID-19 vaccination. The chain employs TRBV11-2 and TRBJ1-2; D may be TRBD1 (6 bases). The CDR3 coding sequence is TGTGCCAGCAGCCTAGCCAGGGGAGCAGATGGCTACACCTTC. This translates into CASSLARGADGYTF.